Listed below are T cell receptor beta chains from one sample, sequenced in a study of ipilimumab plus nivolumab after autologous stem cell transplantation. TCRdb keeps only in-frame clones here, not all; method: immunoSEQ multiplex PCR. The table has about 84,000 clones, 75% to 85% seen once. The material sequenced was PBMCs, taken in a trial of ipilimumab plus nivolumab as post-transplant consolidation. The receptors originated from a male donor with diffuse large B-cell lymphoma. Each CDR3 is given with its conserved first and last residue. A D gene is named only where the DNA matches it firmly. A row's size may be missing; if present it is once, few, many or a size class.

J: TRBJ2-2
size: -
D: -
V: TRBV5-8
length: 13
DNA: TGTGCCAGCAGCTTGGATGCTGGCGGGGAGCTGTTTTTT
CDR3: CASSLDAGGELFF

J: TRBJ1-1
size: -
D: -
V: TRBV19
length: 15
DNA: TGTGCCAGTAGTACAGGACGATCTTTGAACACTGAAGCTTTCTTT
CDR3: CASSTGRSLNTEAFF

J: TRBJ1-3
size: -
D: TRBD1
V: TRBV18
length: 18
DNA: TGTGCCAGCTCACCATTAGCCCGGGACAGGGGATCTGGAAACACCATATATTTT
CDR3: CASSPLARDRGSGNTIYF

J: TRBJ2-3
size: -
D: -
V: TRBV27
length: 15
DNA: TGTGCCAGCAGTTTCCTCAGCACCCTCACAGATACGCAGTATTTT
CDR3: CASSFLSTLTDTQYF

J: TRBJ1-2
size: once
D: TRBD1
V: TRBV2
length: 16
DNA: TGTGCCAGCTCCCGGACAGGGACATCCGCTAACTATGGCTACACCTTC
CDR3: CASSRTGTSANYGYTF

J: TRBJ2-2
size: once
D: -
V: TRBV14
length: 16
DNA: TGTGCCAGCAGCCCCGATCTGCCAGGGACTACCGGGGAGCTGTTTTTT
CDR3: CASSPDLPGTTGELFF

J: TRBJ2-1
size: -
D: TRBD1
V: TRBV11-2
length: 13
DNA: TGTGCCAGCAGCCCAGTGACAGGGGTTGAGCAGTTCTTC
CDR3: CASSPVTGVEQFF

J: TRBJ1-1
size: -
D: TRBD1
V: TRBV7-3
length: 14
DNA: TGTGCCAGCAGCGAACAGGGGGTGAACACTGAAGCTTTCTTT
CDR3: CASSEQGVNTEAFF

J: TRBJ2-5
size: -
D: -
V: TRBV10-1
length: 14
DNA: TGCGCCAGCTCCTACGGGGGCAGTGAAGAGACCCAGTACTTC
CDR3: CASSYGGSEETQYF

J: TRBJ2-2
size: -
D: TRBD2
V: TRBV5-4
length: 16
DNA: TGTGCCAGCAGCCCCCTGAGCGGGGTTAACACCGGGGAGCTGTTTTTT
CDR3: CASSPLSGVNTGELFF

J: TRBJ2-1
size: -
D: TRBD1
V: TRBV29-1
length: 14
DNA: TGCAGCGTTGAAAGAGGGGGCGGTTACAATGAGCAGTTCTTC
CDR3: CSVERGGGYNEQFF

J: TRBJ1-6
size: -
D: -
V: TRBV6-5
length: 13
DNA: TGTGCCAGCAGAAATTCAAGCCCCTCACCCCTCCACTTT
CDR3: CASRNSSPSPLHF

J: TRBJ2-7
size: -
D: -
V: TRBV7-6
length: 13
DNA: TGTGCCAGCAGCTTAGCGCAGGACTACGAGCAGTACTTC
CDR3: CASSLAQDYEQYF

J: TRBJ1-2
size: -
D: -
V: TRBV4-2
length: 16
DNA: TGTGCCAGCAGCCAAGAGTTTAGGGGGTCTAACTATGGCTACACCTTC
CDR3: CASSQEFRGSNYGYTF

J: TRBJ1-1
size: -
D: TRBD1
V: TRBV10-3
length: 13
DNA: TGTGCCATCAGCCGACAGGGCGACACTGAAGCTTTCTTT
CDR3: CAISRQGDTEAFF

J: TRBJ2-5
size: -
D: TRBD2
V: TRBV5-4
length: 16
DNA: TGTGCCAGCAGCACAACCCTAGCGGGGGGAAGGGAGACCCAGTACTTC
CDR3: CASSTTLAGGRETQYF

J: TRBJ2-3
size: -
D: TRBD1
V: TRBV5-1
length: 15
DNA: TGCGCCAGCAGCATGGACAGGGGGCAAGTGGATACGCAGTATTTT
CDR3: CASSMDRGQVDTQYF

J: TRBJ1-6
size: -
D: TRBD1
V: TRBV5-4
length: 16
DNA: TGTGCCAGCAGCTCCCGGGCCTACAGGGGGAATTCACCCCTCCACTTT
CDR3: CASSSRAYRGNSPLHF

J: TRBJ2-2
size: once
D: TRBD2
V: TRBV30
length: 15
DNA: TGTGCCCGGCGCGGGGGTGGTAGCAACACCGGGGAGCTGTTTTTT
CDR3: CARRGGGSNTGELFF

J: TRBJ2-1
size: -
D: TRBD2
V: TRBV9
length: 16
DNA: TGTGCCAGCAGCGCAAGACTAGCGGGCGGATCCAATGAGCAGTTCTTC
CDR3: CASSARLAGGSNEQFF

J: TRBJ2-1
size: -
D: TRBD1
V: TRBV2
length: 14
DNA: TGTGCCAGCAGTGCTCGGGACAGCCACAATGAGCAGTTCTTC
CDR3: CASSARDSHNEQFF

J: TRBJ1-4
size: once
D: TRBD1
V: TRBV2
length: 14
DNA: TGTGCCAGCAGTGGGGGCAGGGGGACTGAAAAACTGTTTTTT
CDR3: CASSGGRGTEKLFF

J: TRBJ1-2
size: -
D: -
V: TRBV6-6
length: 11
DNA: TGTGCCAGCAGTTTAAGGGGACGCTACACCTTC
CDR3: CASSLRGRYTF

J: TRBJ2-5
size: -
D: -
V: TRBV30
length: 15
DNA: TGTGCCTGGAGCATTGGACTGGGCACATCGGAGACCCAGTACTTC
CDR3: CAWSIGLGTSETQYF

J: TRBJ2-7
size: once
D: -
V: TRBV5-1
length: 15
DNA: TGCGCCAGCAGCCCGCAGGGAGGAAGCTCCTACGAGCAGTACTTC
CDR3: CASSPQGGSSYEQYF

J: TRBJ1-1
size: -
D: -
V: TRBV10-1
length: 13
DNA: TGCGCCAGCAGTGAGTCCCGTACTGATGAAGCTTTCTTT
CDR3: CASSESRTDEAFF

J: TRBJ1-2
size: -
D: -
V: TRBV6-1
length: 13
DNA: TGTGCCAGCACCACGGGGGCTCTAGGAGGCTACACCTTC
CDR3: CASTTGALGGYTF

J: TRBJ1-2
size: few
D: -
V: TRBV7-9
length: 13
DNA: TGTGCCAGCAGTCAAGAGGAGAGGAGAGGCTACACCTTC
CDR3: CASSQEERRGYTF

J: TRBJ1-1
size: -
D: TRBD1
V: TRBV5-1
length: 15
DNA: TGCGCCAGCAGCGCGGGGACAGGCGCTAACACTGAAGCTTTCTTT
CDR3: CASSAGTGANTEAFF

J: TRBJ2-1
size: -
D: -
V: TRBV13
length: 14
DNA: TGTGCCAGCAGCTTAGCTTTGAGCCTCGGTGAGCAGTTCTTC
CDR3: CASSLALSLGEQFF

J: TRBJ2-2
size: -
D: -
V: TRBV30
length: 14
DNA: TGTGCCTGGAGTGTCGGGACCGACACCGGGGAGCTGTTTTTT
CDR3: CAWSVGTDTGELFF

J: TRBJ1-2
size: -
D: -
V: TRBV6-5
length: 11
DNA: TGTGCCAGCAGGAACACAGGCGACTACACCTTC
CDR3: CASRNTGDYTF

J: TRBJ2-5
size: -
D: -
V: TRBV29-1
length: 13
DNA: TGCAGCGTTGGGAGGGGACCGCAAGAGACCCAGTACTTC
CDR3: CSVGRGPQETQYF

J: TRBJ1-2
size: -
D: -
V: TRBV7-2
length: 18
DNA: TGTGCCAGCAGCTTAGGTCGGGGGGCCGCCCCAAAAAACTATGGCTACACCTTC
CDR3: CASSLGRGAAPKNYGYTF

J: TRBJ1-6
size: -
D: -
V: TRBV27
length: 14
DNA: TGTGCCAGCAGCCGACGGGACATCCTTTCACCCCTCCACTTT
CDR3: CASSRRDILSPLHF

J: TRBJ2-6
size: -
D: -
V: TRBV30
length: 14
DNA: TGTGCCTGGAGAAACAGGGCTGGGGCCAACGTCCTGACTTTC
CDR3: CAWRNRAGANVLTF

J: TRBJ2-5
size: -
D: -
V: TRBV5-1
length: 14
DNA: TGCGCCAGCAGCTTGGTGGAAGGGCGAGAGACCCAGTACTTC
CDR3: CASSLVEGRETQYF

J: TRBJ2-2
size: -
D: TRBD2
V: TRBV6-5
length: 14
DNA: TGTGCCAGCAGTTGGCGGGGGGACACCGGGGAGCTGTTTTTT
CDR3: CASSWRGDTGELFF

J: TRBJ2-3
size: -
D: -
V: TRBV7-8
length: 14
DNA: TGTGCCAGCAGCCACCCGACTAGGCCAGATACGCAGTATTTT
CDR3: CASSHPTRPDTQYF

J: TRBJ1-5
size: -
D: -
V: TRBV19
length: 18
DNA: TGTGCCAGTAGTAGAAGGGGCGTCAGGGGAATGAGCAATCAGCCCCAGCATTTT
CDR3: CASSRRGVRGMSNQPQHF

J: TRBJ2-2
size: few
D: TRBD1
V: TRBV6-4
length: 14
DNA: TGTGCCAGCAGTCCCGACAGGGCCACCGGGGAGCTGTTTTTT
CDR3: CASSPDRATGELFF

J: TRBJ2-3
size: few
D: -
V: TRBV2
length: 12
DNA: TGTGCCGCAGTGGGGGCCACAGATACGCAGTATTTT
CDR3: CAAVGATDTQYF

J: TRBJ2-3
size: -
D: TRBD2
V: TRBV5-4
length: 20
DNA: TGTGCCAGCAGCTCTCCTGGACTAGCGGCTTCTCACGGAGGCACAGATACGCAGTATTTT
CDR3: CASSSPGLAASHGGTDTQYF

J: TRBJ2-5
size: -
D: -
V: TRBV5-1
length: 10
DNA: TGCGCCAGCGGAGAGGAGACCCAGTACTTC
CDR3: CASGEETQYF

J: TRBJ1-3
size: -
D: -
V: TRBV18
length: 16
DNA: TGTGCCAGCTCATCGTCGCGCTCCAGGACTGGAAACACCATATATTTT
CDR3: CASSSSRSRTGNTIYF

J: TRBJ1-1
size: once
D: -
V: TRBV5-1
length: 14
DNA: TGTGCCAGCAGCTTACGCCTTCGAGTACCTGAAGCTTTCTTT
CDR3: CASSLRLRVPEAFF

J: TRBJ2-5
size: few
D: -
V: TRBV6-1
length: 12
DNA: TGTGCCAGCAGTGGGTTGGGGGAGACCCAGTACTTC
CDR3: CASSGLGETQYF

J: TRBJ1-4
size: -
D: -
V: TRBV7-9
length: 12
DNA: TGTGCCAGCAGCTTTGGGGTCGGAAAACTGTTTTTT
CDR3: CASSFGVGKLFF

J: TRBJ2-3
size: -
D: -
V: TRBV7-9
length: 16
DNA: TGTGCCAGCAGCTTATTAGCTGGCGGGGATACAGATACGCAGTATTTT
CDR3: CASSLLAGGDTDTQYF

J: TRBJ2-3
size: once
D: -
V: TRBV19
length: 14
DNA: TGTGCCAGTAGTTCGGTGGCTAGCACAGATACGCAGTATTTT
CDR3: CASSSVASTDTQYF

J: TRBJ2-2
size: -
D: TRBD1
V: TRBV5-1
length: 15
DNA: TGCGCCAGCAGCAGTACAGGGGACCACACCGGGGAGCTGTTTTTT
CDR3: CASSSTGDHTGELFF

J: TRBJ1-1
size: -
D: TRBD1
V: TRBV7-2
length: 14
DNA: TGTGCCAGCAGCCGGGACAGCTTGAACACTGAAGCTTTCTTT
CDR3: CASSRDSLNTEAFF

J: TRBJ2-3
size: -
D: -
V: TRBV9
length: 21
DNA: TGTGCCAGCAGCCTTACGTCCGGCGCGGGGGCCCTTACCCTCCCCACAGATACGCAGTATTTT
CDR3: CASSLTSGAGALTLPTDTQYF

J: TRBJ1-1
size: few
D: -
V: TRBV6-5
length: 13
DNA: TGTGCCAGCAGCGTCCGGGGGAACACTGAAGCTTTCTTT
CDR3: CASSVRGNTEAFF

J: TRBJ2-7
size: few
D: -
V: TRBV5-8
length: 16
DNA: TGTGCCAGCAGCCTTGGGTTCTGGACCGTCTCCTACGAGCAGTACTTC
CDR3: CASSLGFWTVSYEQYF